This T cell receptor (beta chain) originates from a study of blood T cells in healthy people across ages. Primed by a sample-barcoded 5' primer and a J-beta primer mix, a second PCR proceeded for 7 to 11 cycles. Researchers report that a template-switch adaptor with 12 random nucleotides tagged each cDNA molecule. Via MiXCR, TCRdb re-called the 5' RACE reads, giving one row per CDR3 protein. The sample shows about 1.8 million distinct CDR3 sequences, about 49% of them seen only once. This clonotype came up a few times. What it binds is unknown. The CDR3 consists of 17 residues. The V segment lost 0 bases and the J segment 5 bases; nucleotides outside the gene matches: 4. CDR1 is LGHNA, CDR2 YNFKEQ, per germline. At least 6 micrograms of total RNA were extracted per sample. Study-level findings and limits: PBMCs that were unsorted prevented a conclusive naive versus antigen-experienced comparison. Both naive CD4+ cell counts and diversity were greater in long-lived donors than in aged donors.

The sample consisted of blood. This sequence was found in a woman in her forties in good health. This sequence joins TRBV4-2 and TRBJ2-5; the match to TRBD2 covers 15 bases. As DNA, the CDR3 is TGTGCCAGCAGCCAAGACGCGGGACTAGCGGGAGGTGAGACCCAGTACTTC. As protein: CASSQDAGLAGGETQYF.